The rows below give T cell receptor beta chains drawn from one sample of a study of blood T cells in healthy people across ages. TCRdb fed the 5' RACE reads into MiXCR, producing one record per CDR3 protein. The top ten hold around 11% of the sample, which has about 1.6 million distinct CDR3 sequences, 34% seen once. The sequenced sample consisted of blood. These receptor sequences come from a woman in her 30s in good health. CDR3s include the opening cysteine and the closing phenylalanine or tryptophan. The order of the fields is CDR3 DNA, CDR3 protein, D gene, J gene, clone size, V gene. A D gene is named only where the DNA matches it firmly. Size is stated for part of the rows, as once, few or many counts, or as a class when the clone is expanded.

CDR3 DNA: TGCAGTGTTGCCCCCGGGGCCAAGGTTGCCAATGAGCAGTTCTTC
CDR3 protein: CSVAPGAKVANEQFF
D gene: .
J gene: TRBJ2-1
clone size: .
V gene: TRBV20-1

CDR3 DNA: TGTGCCATCAGCTCAGGGGCTAGCGCCTACAATGGGCAGTTCTTC
CDR3 protein: CAISSGASAYNGQFF
D gene: .
J gene: TRBJ2-1
clone size: .
V gene: TRBV10-3

CDR3 DNA: TGCGGTGGATCGGAGGGGGGGTACGAGCAGTACTTT
CDR3 protein: CGGSEGGYEQYF
D gene: .
J gene: TRBJ2-7
clone size: .
V gene: TRBV20-1

CDR3 DNA: TGTGCCAGCAGCCCTCCCGGGACAGGGGTGTACGAGCAGTACTTC
CDR3 protein: CASSPPGTGVYEQYF
D gene: TRBD1
J gene: TRBJ2-7
clone size: .
V gene: TRBV3-1

CDR3 DNA: TGTGCCAGCAGCCAAGCTAGCGGGGTTTTCAATGAGCAGTTCTTC
CDR3 protein: CASSQASGVFNEQFF
D gene: TRBD2
J gene: TRBJ2-1
clone size: few
V gene: TRBV3-1

CDR3 DNA: TGTGCCAGCAGTGAAAAGGGAAGGCGTGGCTACACCTTC
CDR3 protein: CASSEKGRRGYTF
D gene: .
J gene: TRBJ1-2
clone size: .
V gene: TRBV25-1

CDR3 DNA: TGTGCCAGCAGCCCTGACAGACAAACTACCTACGAGCAGTACTTC
CDR3 protein: CASSPDRQTTYEQYF
D gene: .
J gene: TRBJ2-7
clone size: many
V gene: TRBV7-2

CDR3 DNA: TGTGCCAGCAGCGCAGGGACTAGCGGACAAACCTACAATGAGCAGTTCTTC
CDR3 protein: CASSAGTSGQTYNEQFF
D gene: TRBD2
J gene: TRBJ2-1
clone size: .
V gene: TRBV7-8

CDR3 DNA: TGTGCCAGCAGTTACTCAATGGCCCCCCGTCCCACTGAAGCTTTCTTT
CDR3 protein: CASSYSMAPRPTEAFF
D gene: .
J gene: TRBJ1-1
clone size: few
V gene: TRBV6-5

CDR3 DNA: TGTGCCAGCAGCCCTCCCGGGACATTCTTCAGCGAGCAGTACTTC
CDR3 protein: CASSPPGTFFSEQYF
D gene: .
J gene: TRBJ2-7
clone size: .
V gene: TRBV7-9

CDR3 DNA: TGTGCCAGCAGCCAGGACCCCGGGACGGATAATGAAAAACTGTTTTTT
CDR3 protein: CASSQDPGTDNEKLFF
D gene: .
J gene: TRBJ1-4
clone size: .
V gene: TRBV5-6

CDR3 DNA: TGTGCCTGGAGTGTGGCCCGGGGATCCTACGAGCAGTACTTC
CDR3 protein: CAWSVARGSYEQYF
D gene: .
J gene: TRBJ2-7
clone size: .
V gene: TRBV30

CDR3 DNA: TGTGCCATCAGCTTGGACAGCTCTAATGAAAAACTGTTTTTT
CDR3 protein: CAISLDSSNEKLFF
D gene: .
J gene: TRBJ1-4
clone size: few
V gene: TRBV10-3

CDR3 DNA: TGTGCCAGCAGCCAAGGAGGCGCGGGGCTGGGGAGTACGCAGTATTTT
CDR3 protein: CASSQGGAGLGSTQYF
D gene: .
J gene: TRBJ2-3
clone size: .
V gene: TRBV3-1

CDR3 DNA: TGTGTCAGCAGCTGGGGACTAGCGGGAGGAAGCGAGCAGTACTTC
CDR3 protein: CVSSWGLAGGSEQYF
D gene: TRBD2
J gene: TRBJ2-7
clone size: .
V gene: TRBV7-9

CDR3 DNA: TGTGCCAGCAGCGCGACCGCACTTAACACTGAAGCTTTCTTT
CDR3 protein: CASSATALNTEAFF
D gene: .
J gene: TRBJ1-1
clone size: few
V gene: TRBV7-9

CDR3 DNA: TGTGCCAGCAGCCAATGGGAGGGCCCGAACACTGAAGCTTTCTTT
CDR3 protein: CASSQWEGPNTEAFF
D gene: .
J gene: TRBJ1-1
clone size: few
V gene: TRBV4-2

CDR3 DNA: TGCAGTGCTAGGGCCGGGGCCTTTACCGGGGAGCTGTTTTTT
CDR3 protein: CSARAGAFTGELFF
D gene: .
J gene: TRBJ2-2
clone size: few
V gene: TRBV20-1

CDR3 DNA: TGTGCCAGCAGCCACTCAAGGGACGAGCAGTACTTC
CDR3 protein: CASSHSRDEQYF
D gene: .
J gene: TRBJ2-7
clone size: few
V gene: TRBV4-2

CDR3 DNA: TGTGCCAGCAGTGAGGGACGCCTGCTCGCCGAGCAGTTCTTC
CDR3 protein: CASSEGRLLAEQFF
D gene: .
J gene: TRBJ2-1
clone size: .
V gene: TRBV6-2/TRBV6-3

CDR3 DNA: TGCGCCAGCAGCCATTCCGGGGCTGTACAAGAGACCCAGTACTTC
CDR3 protein: CASSHSGAVQETQYF
D gene: .
J gene: TRBJ2-5
clone size: .
V gene: TRBV4-1

CDR3 DNA: TGTGCCAGCAGTGAAATCGGGACAGGCAGGTGTAATGAGCAGTTCTTC
CDR3 protein: CASSEIGTGRCNEQFF
D gene: TRBD1
J gene: TRBJ2-1
clone size: .
V gene: TRBV6-1

CDR3 DNA: TGTGCCAGCTATAGCCCCGGGACTAGTAACAATGAGCAGTTCTTC
CDR3 protein: CASYSPGTSNNEQFF
D gene: TRBD2
J gene: TRBJ2-1
clone size: few
V gene: TRBV12-3/TRBV12-4

CDR3 DNA: TGTGCCCCGGGCCGCCCCGCAGGGAAGGGCAATCAGCCCCAGCATTTT
CDR3 protein: CAPGRPAGKGNQPQHF
D gene: .
J gene: TRBJ1-5
clone size: few
V gene: TRBV21-1

CDR3 DNA: TGTGCCAGCAGCTCCCGGTTCAGCGTAATTTCCTACAATGAGCAGTTCTTC
CDR3 protein: CASSSRFSVISYNEQFF
D gene: .
J gene: TRBJ2-1
clone size: .
V gene: TRBV7-2

CDR3 DNA: TGCGCCAGCAGCTTCGGCTCTATGCAGGGGTTGTCCTACGAGCAGTACTTC
CDR3 protein: CASSFGSMQGLSYEQYF
D gene: .
J gene: TRBJ2-7
clone size: few
V gene: TRBV5-1

CDR3 DNA: TGTGCCAGCAGCCGGTCCCCCGGGGACGCCTTACGCTACGAGCAGTACTTC
CDR3 protein: CASSRSPGDALRYEQYF
D gene: .
J gene: TRBJ2-7
clone size: .
V gene: TRBV7-9

CDR3 DNA: .
CDR3 protein: CAISVGQGAYELFF
D gene: .
J gene: TRBJ2-1
clone size: .
V gene: TRBV10-3

CDR3 DNA: TGCGCCAGCAGCTTGGTCACCCAGGGCCCCCCTGGCTACACCTTC
CDR3 protein: CASSLVTQGPPGYTF
D gene: .
J gene: TRBJ1-2
clone size: few
V gene: TRBV5-1

CDR3 DNA: TGTGCCAGCAGCCAAGAGGTAGAAGAGACCCAGTACTTC
CDR3 protein: CASSQEVEETQYF
D gene: .
J gene: TRBJ2-5
clone size: .
V gene: TRBV4-2

CDR3 DNA: TGTGCCAGCAGTTACTCATCGTCAGGGGGCCGCTCCTACGAGCAGTACTTC
CDR3 protein: CASSYSSSGGRSYEQYF
D gene: TRBD1
J gene: TRBJ2-7
clone size: .
V gene: TRBV6-2/TRBV6-3

CDR3 DNA: TGCGCCAGCAGCTTTTCGGGACAGGGGGAGACCCAGTACTTC
CDR3 protein: CASSFSGQGETQYF
D gene: TRBD1
J gene: TRBJ2-5
clone size: .
V gene: TRBV5-1

CDR3 DNA: TGTGCCAGCAGCTTCCTCGGGGACTCCACGCAGTATTTT
CDR3 protein: CASSFLGDSTQYF
D gene: .
J gene: TRBJ2-3
clone size: .
V gene: TRBV7-3

CDR3 DNA: TGCGCCAGCGGCTGGGCCGGTTCCGGGATCTCCTACGAGCAGTACTTC
CDR3 protein: CASGWAGSGISYEQYF
D gene: .
J gene: TRBJ2-7
clone size: .
V gene: TRBV5-1